This record covers a single T cell receptor beta chain. This specimen comes from a study of blood T cell repertoires in COVID-19. Overall study context: Spain, Italy and the United States supplied samples that represented acute and convalescent COVID-19. The analysed material was cDNA or gDNA that came from T cells, B-cell-depleted T cells, or PBMCs.

Original handling: Estimated nucleated cell counts came from reference gene primer amplification. Sequencing used immunoSEQ multiplex PCR; TCRdb keeps in-frame clones, though not all of them. V and J calls and clone size are those listed in that table; D and trimming were worked out from the DNA. Of some 200,000 clones listed, over 75% are singletons. This clonotype was sampled from a man aged 35 to 55 with active or convalescent COVID-19. The material sequenced was peripheral blood.

The CDR3 spells CASSPLDRGDSQPQHF. In nucleotides, the CDR3 is TGCGCCAGCAGCCCGTTGGACAGGGGGGACAGTCAGCCCCAGCATTTT. The chain uses TRBV4-1 and TRBJ1-5, with 10 bases identical to TRBD1. Germline V gene lookup returns CDR1 MGHRA and CDR2 YSYEKL. Trimming removed 4 bases from V and 6 bases from J; junction bases left unmatched: 9. The CDR3 has 16 residues.